Given below is one T cell receptor (beta chain) in context. Its antigen is not known. PCR was performed using 60 Vbeta and 13 Jbeta primers. Method: immunoSEQ multiplex PCR; TCRdb's copy keeps in-frame clones and lacks some. The sample includes approximately 150,000 clones, 75% to 80% of them seen just once. The source of the sample is a study of cytomegalovirus exposure and HLA in healthy donors. Study information: From HLA-typed donors, an early data release held around 85 million unique TCRs. Study results and caveats: Association of a missense DCLRE1C variant with TCR beta V- and J-gene trimming was reported in a later analysis.

This TCR was sampled from a male donor in good health and CMV-seronegative. The source material was PBMCs.

CDR3 protein: CASSQGGAREQYF. In DNA, the CDR3 is TGTGCCAGCAGCCAAGGTGGGGCTCGGGAGCAGTACTTC. The rearrangement joins TRBV14 to TRBJ2-7; the D gene is possibly TRBD1 (5 bases). With 1 base removed from V and 7 bases from J, the gap between germline ends came to 11 bases. The CDR3 length is 13 residues. CDR1 SGHDN and CDR2 FVKESK come from the germline V gene.